The present TCR beta chain was sequenced within a study of blood T cell repertoires in COVID-19 (dated by TCRdb to about 2020). Study-wide context: ImmuneRACE Cohort 3 recovered participants were defined by two consecutive negative NP/OP PCR tests, healthcare professional clearance, or symptom resolution. Samples from collaborators originated in the United States, Italy and Spain and spanned both the acute and convalescent phases of COVID-19. The material from the prospective study consisted of cDNA or gDNA derived from T cells, B-cell-depleted T cells, or PBMCs. Deeply sampled blood TCRbeta repertoires from subjects exposed to, actively infected with, or recovered from COVID-19 were included in the dataset. A freely available public database, intended as a resource for researchers studying the immune response to SARS-CoV-2, is where the repertoires were released. Samples came from the ongoing ImmuneRACE study (first 160 participants) plus 1,254 subjects from 6 global collaborators. A de-identified subject ID, COVID-19 status, age in years and sex were almost always included in the sample metadata. HLA class I and class II types, where available, came from metadata supplied by the sample provider rather than from assay-based typing. The investigation overall reported the following: The amount of clinical and demographic metadata varied by source and participant and was provided uncurated.

TCRbeta CDR3 regions were amplified from genomic DNA by means of the immunoSEQ Assay, a bias-controlled multiplex PCR. The authors' pipeline ran thus. The number of nucleated cells in each sample was estimated by amplification of reference gene primers within the assay. To quantify the absolute abundance of each unique TCRbeta CDR3 rearrangement, sequence reads were collapsed and filtered. For each sample, productive Simpson clonality was calculated as the square root of Simpson's diversity index over productive rearrangements. TCRdb limited this immuneACCESS table to in-frame rearrangements with V and J called. A share of clones is missing; checked studies link under half to unresolved V genes, and the rest is unexplained. V, J and clone size were drawn from that table, and D and trimming were deduced from the DNA. In all, the sample holds over 200,000 clones, and roughly 90% of those were seen once. The ten largest clonotypes hold approximately 3.1% of the sample.

Concerning this clone: It has no known antigen specificity. Per-base quality was not reported, and no clone a single base away is much larger than it.

In the prospective study, participants were 18 to 89 years old, resided in approximately 22 geographic areas of the United States, and were enrolled through a virtual design. In the prospective study, participants were assigned to cohorts based on the clinical history participants reported in a screening survey and a study questionnaire. In the prospective study, whole blood, serum and a nasopharyngeal or oropharyngeal swab were collected from each participant by mobile phlebotomists. Over a roughly two-month period, participants in the prospective study had the option of providing additional blood draws and questionnaires. Before DNA extraction, prospective study blood samples were shipped either frozen or at room temperature. The specimen was PBMCs or T cells enriched from blood (not recorded which). This receptor was taken from a woman aged 45-60 years in a cohort exposed to, infected with or recovered from COVID-19 (not recorded which).

The nucleotides are TGCGCCAGCAGCCCAATCCTTAGGGACAGTGAAGCTTTCTTT. This is translated as CASSPILRDSEAFF. The rearrangement joined TRBV5-1 to TRBJ1-1, and 7 bases in between align with TRBD1. The germline V gene yields SGHRS for CDR1 and YFSETQ for CDR2. Relative to germline, V is missing 4 bases and J is missing 7 bases, with 10 bases of the junction outside any gene match. The CDR3 measures 14 amino acids from cysteine to phenylalanine. Of all the DNA, just the CDR3 is kept, 42 bases in frame from base 1.